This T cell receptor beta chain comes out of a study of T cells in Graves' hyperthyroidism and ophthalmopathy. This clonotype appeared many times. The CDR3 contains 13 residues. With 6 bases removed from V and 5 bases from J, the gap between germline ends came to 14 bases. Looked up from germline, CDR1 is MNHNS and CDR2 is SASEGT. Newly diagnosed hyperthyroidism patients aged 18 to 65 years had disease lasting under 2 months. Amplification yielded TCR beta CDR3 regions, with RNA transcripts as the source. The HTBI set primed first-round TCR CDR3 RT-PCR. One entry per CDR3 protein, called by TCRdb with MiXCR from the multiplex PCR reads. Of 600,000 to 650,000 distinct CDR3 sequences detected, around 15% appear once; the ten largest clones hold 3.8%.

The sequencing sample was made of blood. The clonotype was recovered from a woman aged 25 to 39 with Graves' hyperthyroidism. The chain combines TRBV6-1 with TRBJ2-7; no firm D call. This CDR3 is CASSPGPVNEQYF. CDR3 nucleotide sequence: TGTGCCAGCAGCCCCGGGCCCGTCAACGAGCAGTACTTC.